This is a list of T cell receptor beta chains from one sample in a study of T cells after yellow fever vaccination. TCRdb ran MiXCR on the 5' RACE reads and lists one entry per CDR3 protein. The data show around 63,000 distinct CDR3 sequences, 7.4% seen once. The sequences come from CD8+ T cells sorted from PBMCs, collected 15 days after the yellow fever booster vaccination. The receptors come from a man aged 25-40 years who received the YFV17D yellow fever vaccine. The CDR3 runs from the conserved cysteine through the conserved F or W. D genes are given only for firm matches. The size entry gives once, few, many, or a class for an expanded clone.

V gene	clone size	J gene	D gene	CDR3 DNA	CDR3 protein
TRBV20-1	many	TRBJ2-3	-	TGCAGTGCTAGAGTGGCGGTTATAGATACGCAGTATTTT	CSARVAVIDTQYF
TRBV12-3/TRBV12-4	many	TRBJ1-4	-	TGTGCCAGCAGTTTAAGGGGGGACAAGGGTCGCGAAAAACTGTTTTTT	CASSLRGDKGREKLFF
TRBV7-9	many	TRBJ2-7	-	TGTGCCAGCAGCCCAAAGTCCGGACTAACCCTCTACGAGCAGTACTTC	CASSPKSGLTLYEQYF
TRBV4-3	many	TRBJ2-4	-	TGCGCCAGCAGCCAAGATTTCAGGGCTTGGAACATTCAGTACTTC	CASSQDFRAWNIQYF
TRBV5-4	many	TRBJ2-1	TRBD1	TGTGCCAGCAGCCCCCGGGACAGGGATGGAAATGAGCAGTTCTTC	CASSPRDRDGNEQFF
TRBV27	many	TRBJ2-7	TRBD1	TGTGCCAGCAGCCCACAGGGACAGGGAGGCGAGCAGTACTTC	CASSPQGQGGEQYF
TRBV11-1	many	TRBJ2-7	TRBD2	TGTGCCAGCAGCCATAGCGGGAGTCTCGAGCAGTACTTC	CASSHSGSLEQYF
TRBV19	many	TRBJ2-1	-	TGTGCCAGTAGTATTCACATGAGCTCCTACAATGAGCAGTTCTTC	CASSIHMSSYNEQFF
TRBV2	many	TRBJ2-2	-	TGTGCCGGGGGGACCGGGGAGCTGTTTTTT	CAGGTGELFF
TRBV20-1	many	TRBJ2-6	-	TGCAGTGCTAGACTCCCGGTCCTCTCTGGGGCCAACGTCCTGACTTTC	CSARLPVLSGANVLTF
TRBV6-2/TRBV6-3	many	TRBJ2-1	TRBD2	TGTGCCAGCAGTTACGGGACTAGCGGGAGGGTGGAGCAGTTCTTC	CASSYGTSGRVEQFF
TRBV11-2	many	TRBJ2-7	TRBD2	TGTGCCAGCAGCTCGTACGGGGCGGGAGCTCACTCCTACGAGCAGTACTTC	CASSSYGAGAHSYEQYF
TRBV27	many	TRBJ1-1	-	TGTGCCAGCAGTTTATCACAAGTTAGAAGCACTGAAGCTTTCTTT	CASSLSQVRSTEAFF
TRBV5-5	many	TRBJ1-4	-	TGTGCCAGCAGCTTAACCCCGTACTTGCAGACAGCTGAAAAACTGTTTTTT	CASSLTPYLQTAEKLFF
TRBV7-9	many	TRBJ2-1	TRBD1	TGTGCCAGCGGGGGACAGGGGCCGGGCGAGCAGTTCTTC	CASGGQGPGEQFF
TRBV12-3/TRBV12-4	many	TRBJ2-2	-	TGTGCCAGCAGTTTAGGAAGCGGCGGACCCGGGGAGCTGTTTTTT	CASSLGSGGPGELFF